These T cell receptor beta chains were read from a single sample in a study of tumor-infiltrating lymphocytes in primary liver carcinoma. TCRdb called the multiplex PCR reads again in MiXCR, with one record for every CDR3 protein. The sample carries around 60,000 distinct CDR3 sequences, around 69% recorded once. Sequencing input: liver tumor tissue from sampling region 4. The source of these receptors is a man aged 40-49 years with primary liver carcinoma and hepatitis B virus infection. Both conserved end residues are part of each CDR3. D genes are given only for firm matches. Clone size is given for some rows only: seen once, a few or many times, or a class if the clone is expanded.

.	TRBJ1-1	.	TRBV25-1	TGTGCCAGCAGGGGACCCTCGAGCGCTGAAGCTTTCTTT	CASRGPSSAEAFF
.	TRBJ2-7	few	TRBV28	TGTGCCAGCAGTTACGCAAGCGGGTCCTACGAGCAGTACTTC	CASSYASGSYEQYF
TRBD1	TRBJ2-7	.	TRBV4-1	TGCGCCAGCATCCAAGAAGTAGGGACAGGGAAGTACGATCAGTACTTC	CASIQEVGTGKYDQYF
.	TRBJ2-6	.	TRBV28	TGTGCCAGCAGTTTAGGTCTGGGGCTAGCAGGCTATGGGGCCAAGGTCCTGACTTTC	CASSLGLGLAGYGAKVLTF
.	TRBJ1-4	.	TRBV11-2	TGTGCCAGAAGCAAGACTCCTGGAGGAACAAATGAAAAACTGTTCTTT	CARSKTPGGTNEKLFF
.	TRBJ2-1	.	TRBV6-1	TGTGCCAGCCCTATCCTGCTCTACTACAATGAGCAGTTCTTC	CASPILLYYNEQFF
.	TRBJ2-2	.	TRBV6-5	TGTGCCAGCAGTTACCACGACACCGGGGAGCTTTTTTTT	CASSYHDTGELFF
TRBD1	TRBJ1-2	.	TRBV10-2	TGCGCCAGTAGTGGACAGGGGCTGATGAGTGGCTACACCTTC	CASSGQGLMSGYTF
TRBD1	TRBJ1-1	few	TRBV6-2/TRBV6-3	TGTGCCAGCAGTCGACAGGGTTACACTGAAGCTTTCTTT	CASSRQGYTEAFF
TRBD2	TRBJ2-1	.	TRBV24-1	TGTGCCACCAGTGTAGCAGGGGCTAGCGGGAGGCGCCACAATGAGCAGTTCTTC	CATSVAGASGRRHNEQFF
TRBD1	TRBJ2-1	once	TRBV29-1	TGCAGCGTTGAGTTCGGGACAGGGGGCATTCATGAGCAGTTCTTC	CSVEFGTGGIHEQFF
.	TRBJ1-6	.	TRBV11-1	TGTGCCAGCAGCAGGACACGGGGTCCACCCCTACACTTT	CASSRTRGPPLHF
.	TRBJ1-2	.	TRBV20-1	TGCAGTGTCGCCGGGCAGAGTAATCGTGGCTACACCTTC	CSVAGQSNRGYTF
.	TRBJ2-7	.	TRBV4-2	TGTGCCAGCAGCCAAGATAAGGGGAGCGGTTACGAGGAGTACTTC	CASSQDKGSGYEEYF
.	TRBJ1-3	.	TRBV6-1	TGTGCCGGCAGTACCCAGGGGATGGGGAGGATAAACACCATATATTTT	CAGSTQGMGRINTIYF
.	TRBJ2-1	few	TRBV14	TGTGCCAGCAGCCAAGATAGGTGGGGCTCCTATAATGGGCAGTTCTTC	CASSQDRWGSYNGQFF
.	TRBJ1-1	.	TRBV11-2	TGTGCCAGCAGCCCTTCCAGGAGGTTGGTGAACACTGAAGATTTCTTT	CASSPSRRLVNTEDFF
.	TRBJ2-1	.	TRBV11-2	TGTGCCAGAAACCCCTCCCACAGTGAGCAGTTCTTC	CARNPSHSEQFF
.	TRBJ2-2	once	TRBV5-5	TGTGCCAGCAGTATCGGACTTACCGGCGAGCTGTTTTTT	CASSIGLTGELFF
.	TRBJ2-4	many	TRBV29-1	TGCAGCCCATCTTGGGTGGTAAACATTCAGTACTTC	CSPSWVVNIQYF
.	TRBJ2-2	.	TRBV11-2	TGTGCCAGCAGCTTAGATCGAGGGGGAGTGCGCCCGAACACCGGGGAGCTGCTTTTT	CASSLDRGGVRPNTGELLF
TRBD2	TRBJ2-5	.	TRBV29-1	TGCAGCGTTCGGACTAGCGGGACTTGGGTAGAGACCCAGTACTTC	CSVRTSGTWVETQYF
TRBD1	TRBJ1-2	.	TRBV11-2	TGTGCCAGCAGCTATTTAGGGGGCTCCTCCCCTGGCTACATCTTC	CASSYLGGSSPGYIF
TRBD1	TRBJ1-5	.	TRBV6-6	TGTTCCAGCAGAACAGGGGATCAGTCCCAGCATTTT	CSSRTGDQSQHF
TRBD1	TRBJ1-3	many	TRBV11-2	TGTGCCAGCAGAAGGACAGGGTTGAACACCATATATTTT	CASRRTGLNTIYF
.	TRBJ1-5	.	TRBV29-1	TGCAGCGTTGGGGGGTTGAGCAACCAGTCCCAGCATTTT	CSVGGLSNQSQHF
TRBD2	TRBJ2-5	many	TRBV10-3	TGTGCCATCAGGGATGGGACTAGCGGCCAAGAGACCCAGTACTTC	CAIRDGTSGQETQYF
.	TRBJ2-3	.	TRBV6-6	TGTGTAAGCAGTCCTTTTAGCCCCCAGAGTGATACGCAGTATTTT	CVSSPFSPQSDTQYF
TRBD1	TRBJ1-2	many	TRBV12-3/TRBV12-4	TGTGCCAGCTCACGGACAGGGGGCTATGATGGCTACACCTTC	CASSRTGGYDGYTF
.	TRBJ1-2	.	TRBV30	TGTGTCTGGAGTGTAGGGCCGTATCTCCAAGGCGGCTACACCTTC	CVWSVGPYLQGGYTF
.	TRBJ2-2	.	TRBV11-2	TGTACCAGTAGCTTTGCACTAGGAGGGGCGAACACCGGGGAGCTGTTTTTT	CTSSFALGGANTGELFF
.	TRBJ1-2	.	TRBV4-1	TGCGCCAGCAGTCCGTCCATTGGACTCAACTATGGCTACACCTTC	CASSPSIGLNYGYTF
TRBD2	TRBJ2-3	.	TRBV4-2	TGTGCCAGTAGCCAAGTGGCGCTTCTAGCGGGAACGACAGATAAGCAGTATTTT	CASSQVALLAGTTDKQYF
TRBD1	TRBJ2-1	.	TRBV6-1	TGTGCCAGCAGTGAAGTGACAGGGGATGGGCAGTTCTTC	CASSEVTGDGQFF
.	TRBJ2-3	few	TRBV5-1	TGCGCCGGCAGCTTGGCCGGGACAACTATCATAGATACGCAGTATTTT	CAGSLAGTTIIDTQYF
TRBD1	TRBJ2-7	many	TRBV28	TGTGCCAGCAGTTTCGGACAGGGACCGGCCTACGAGCAGTACTTC	CASSFGQGPAYEQYF
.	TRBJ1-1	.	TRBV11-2	TGTGCCAACACTGGTGGCAGAGTGAATACTGAAGCTTTCTTT	CANTGGRVNTEAFF
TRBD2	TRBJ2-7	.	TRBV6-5	TGTGCCAGCAGTTACTCGACTAGCGGGAGCTTGATTTACGAGGAGTACTTC	CASSYSTSGSLIYEEYF
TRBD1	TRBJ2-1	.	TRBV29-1	TGCCGCGTTAGACAGGGTGGGAATGAGCACTTCTTC	CRVRQGGNEHFF
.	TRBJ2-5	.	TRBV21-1	TGTGCCAGCAGCAAAGAGGAGAAATGGGGGGAGGCGCAGTACTTC	CASSKEEKWGEAQYF
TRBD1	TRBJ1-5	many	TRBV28	TGTGCCAGCAGTTTATGGGGACAGGGTCTCAGCAATCAGCCCCAGCATTTT	CASSLWGQGLSNQPQHF
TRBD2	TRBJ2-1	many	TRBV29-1	TGCAGCGGGCAAGGACTAGCGGGAGTAGGTGAGCAGTTCTTC	CSGQGLAGVGEQFF
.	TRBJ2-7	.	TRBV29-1	TGCAGCGCGCGTTGGGTTAATCACGAGCAGTACTTC	CSARWVNHEQYF
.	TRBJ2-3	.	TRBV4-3	TGCGTCAGCAGCCAAGATCACGGCACAGATACCCAGTATTTT	CVSSQDHGTDTQYF
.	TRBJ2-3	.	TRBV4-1	TGCGCCAGCAGCCGACAAAGTAGGGAAGATATGCAGTATTTT	CASSRQSREDMQYF
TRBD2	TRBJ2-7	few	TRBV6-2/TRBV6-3	TGTGCCAGCAGTTACTCGTCTAACGGGAGGAGATACGAGCAGTACTTC	CASSYSSNGRRYEQYF
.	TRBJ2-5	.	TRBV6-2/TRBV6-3	TGTGCCAGCAGTTACTCGTTGGCCCATAGGGAGACCCAGTACTTC	CASSYSLAHRETQYF
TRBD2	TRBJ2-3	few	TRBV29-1	TGCAGCGGCCCTTGCGGGAGGGGCACAGATACGCAGTATTTT	CSGPCGRGTDTQYF
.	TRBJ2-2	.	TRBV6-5	TGTGCCAGCAGTTACAGGTCCGCCAGGCTCGGGGAGCTGTTTTTT	CASSYRSARLGELFF
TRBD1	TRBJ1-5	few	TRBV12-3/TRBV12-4	TGTGCCAGCAGAGACAGGGATAATCAGCCCCAGCATTTT	CASRDRDNQPQHF
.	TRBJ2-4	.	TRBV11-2	TGTGCCAGCAGCCCAACTGGGGCTACCACGGTGTCCAAAAACATTCAGCACTTC	CASSPTGATTVSKNIQHF
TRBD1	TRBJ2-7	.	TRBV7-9	TGTGTCATCAGGTTATATGGCCGACGGGACAGGGAAACCTATGAGCGGTACTTC	CVIRLYGRRDRETYERYF
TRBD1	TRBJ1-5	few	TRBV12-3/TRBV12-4	TGTGCCAGCAGTTCCGGGACAGGGGGTGGCGGGCATCAGCCCCAGCATTTT	CASSSGTGGGGHQPQHF